This T cell receptor (beta chain) emerged from a study of cytomegalovirus exposure and HLA in healthy donors. CDR3 length: 15 residues. The germline CDR1 and CDR2 sequences are SGHRS and YFSETQ. V trimming: 4 bases; J trimming: 4 bases; junction bases outside the gene matches: 4. Primers included in the PCR were 60 Vbeta and 13 Jbeta primers. The assay was immunoSEQ multiplex PCR, and TCRdb's table has in-frame clones only and misses some. The clone table shows 140,000 to 150,000 clones, with the ten largest holding under 2%. This TCR derives from a woman in her forties or fifties in good health and CMV-seronegative. The sequencing input was PBMCs. The gene calls are TRBV5-1 and TRBJ2-1; 11 nucleotides agree with TRBD1. CDR3 in DNA: TGCGCCAGCAGCGTTGGACAGGGGGCATACAATGAGCAGTTCTTC. Its translation: CASSVGQGAYNEQFF.